This T cell receptor beta chain comes out of a study of cytomegalovirus exposure and HLA in healthy donors. Per the germline V gene, CDR1 is SGDLS and CDR2 is YYNGEE. This CDR3 has 15 residues. V dropped 4 bases and J dropped 4 bases, with 18 bases sitting between them. It was with 60 Vbeta and 13 Jbeta primers that the PCR ran. The data were produced by immunoSEQ multiplex PCR, yet TCRdb's version contains in-frame clones alone and is incomplete. The repertoire holds 150,000 to 200,000 clones, with 60% to 85% as singletons. Points from the study as a whole: What TCR beta sequences reportedly achieved was accurate prediction of HLA-A and HLA-B alleles in most subjects. Researchers had no immune exposure information except CMV serostatus available. Among TCR beta chains, those listed as cytomegalovirus-associated numbered roughly 150. Sequencing likely caused a cluster of highly shared sequence variants.

In regard to this clone: Its target is not known.

The chain uses TRBV9 and TRBJ2-7; possibly TRBD2 for D (6 bases). The sequencing sample was made of PBMCs. The receptor was derived from a male donor in good health and CMV-seropositive. The CDR3 reads CASSPYWGGTYEQYF. CDR3 DNA: TGTGCCAGCAGCCCATACTGGGGCGGGACTTACGAGCAGTACTTC.